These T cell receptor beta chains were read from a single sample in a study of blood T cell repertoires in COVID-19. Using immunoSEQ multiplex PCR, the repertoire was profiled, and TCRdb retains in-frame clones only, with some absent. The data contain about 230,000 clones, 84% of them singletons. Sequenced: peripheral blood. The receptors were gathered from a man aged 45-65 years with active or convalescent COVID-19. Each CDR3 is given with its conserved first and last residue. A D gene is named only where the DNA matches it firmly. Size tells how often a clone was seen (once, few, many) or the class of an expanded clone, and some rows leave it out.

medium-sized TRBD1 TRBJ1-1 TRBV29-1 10 CSVRDSEAFF
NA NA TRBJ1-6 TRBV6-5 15 CASSYNRAEDSPLHF
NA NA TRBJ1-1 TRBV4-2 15 CASSQVAGEFAEAFF
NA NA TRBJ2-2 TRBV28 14 CASSFSRATGELFF
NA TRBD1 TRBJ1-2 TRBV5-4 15 CASSSPGQGAIGYTF
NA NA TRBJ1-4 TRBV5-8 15 CASPPLRATNEKLFF
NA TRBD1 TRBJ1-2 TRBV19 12 CASHWTGNGYTF
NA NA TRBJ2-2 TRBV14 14 CASSPTPGPGELFF
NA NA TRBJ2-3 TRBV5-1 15 CASSLGNEGTDTQYF
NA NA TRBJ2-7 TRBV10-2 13 CASRPDSPYEQYF
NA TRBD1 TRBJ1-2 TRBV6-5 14 CASSYSGQGDGYTF
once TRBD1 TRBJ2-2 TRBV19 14 CASSIPTGTGELFF
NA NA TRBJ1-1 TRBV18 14 CASSPAGESTEAFF
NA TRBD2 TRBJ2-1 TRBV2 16 CASSEFTSGGRNEQFF
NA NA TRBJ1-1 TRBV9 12 CASSGPQGRAFF
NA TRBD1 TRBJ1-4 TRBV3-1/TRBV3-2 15 CASSQGRDRDEKLFF
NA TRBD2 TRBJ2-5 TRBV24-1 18 CATSESGTSGGRQETQYF
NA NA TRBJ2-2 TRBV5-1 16 CASSRTGGGPIGELFF
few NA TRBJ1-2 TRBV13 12 CASSLLRAGYTF
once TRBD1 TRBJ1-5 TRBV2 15 CASRGQGASNQPQHF
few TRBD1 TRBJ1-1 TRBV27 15 CASSFPGQGVTEAFF
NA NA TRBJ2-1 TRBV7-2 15 CASSLRRGSYNEQFF
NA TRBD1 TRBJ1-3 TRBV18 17 CASSLRTGTNPGNTIYF
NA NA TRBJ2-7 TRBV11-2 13 CASSLGQVYEQYF
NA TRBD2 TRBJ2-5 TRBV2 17 CASTLRTSGLTQETQYF